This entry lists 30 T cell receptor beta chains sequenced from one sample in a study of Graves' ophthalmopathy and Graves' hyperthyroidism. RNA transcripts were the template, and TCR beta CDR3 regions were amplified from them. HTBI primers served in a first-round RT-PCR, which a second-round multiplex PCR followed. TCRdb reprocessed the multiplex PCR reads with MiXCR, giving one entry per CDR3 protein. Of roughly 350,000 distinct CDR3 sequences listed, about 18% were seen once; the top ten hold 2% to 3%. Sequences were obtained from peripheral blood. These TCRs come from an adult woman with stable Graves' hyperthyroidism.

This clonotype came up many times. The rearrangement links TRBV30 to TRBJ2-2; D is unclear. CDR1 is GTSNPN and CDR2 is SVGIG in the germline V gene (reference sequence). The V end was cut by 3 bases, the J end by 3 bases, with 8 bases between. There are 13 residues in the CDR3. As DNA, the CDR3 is TGTGCCTGGAGGACACGATACACCGGGGAGCTGTTTTTT. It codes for CAWRTRYTGELFF.

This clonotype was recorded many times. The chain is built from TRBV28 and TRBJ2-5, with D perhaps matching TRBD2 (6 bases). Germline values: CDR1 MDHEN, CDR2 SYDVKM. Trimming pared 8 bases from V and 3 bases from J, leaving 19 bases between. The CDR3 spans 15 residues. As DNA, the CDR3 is TGTGCCAGCGCTTGGGAGGCCGGTTGGGAAGAGACCCAGTACTTC. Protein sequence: CASAWEAGWEETQYF. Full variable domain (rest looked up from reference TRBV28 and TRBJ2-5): DVKVTQSSRYLVKRTGEKVFLECVQDMDHENMFWYRQDPGLGLRLIYFSYDVKMKEKGDIPEGYSVSREKKERFSLILESASTNQTSMYLCASAWEAGWEETQYFGPGTRLLVL.

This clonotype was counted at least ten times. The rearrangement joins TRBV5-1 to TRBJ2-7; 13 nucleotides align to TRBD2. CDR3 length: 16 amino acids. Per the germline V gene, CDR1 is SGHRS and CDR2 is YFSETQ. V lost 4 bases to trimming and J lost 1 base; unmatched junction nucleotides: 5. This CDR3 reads CASSPGLAGISYEQYF. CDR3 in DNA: TGCGCCAGCAGCCCGGGACTAGCGGGAATTTCCTACGAGCAGTACTTC.

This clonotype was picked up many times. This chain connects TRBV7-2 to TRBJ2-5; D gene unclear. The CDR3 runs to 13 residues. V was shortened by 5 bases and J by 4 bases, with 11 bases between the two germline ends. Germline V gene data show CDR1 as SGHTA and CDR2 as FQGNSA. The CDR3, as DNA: TGTGCCAGCAGCCTAGGAGTTTCAGAGACCCAGTACTTC. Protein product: CASSLGVSETQYF. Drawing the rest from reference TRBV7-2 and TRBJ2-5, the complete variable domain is GAGVSQSPSNKVTEKGKDVELRCDPISGHTALYWYRQSLGQGLEFLIYFQGNSAPDKSGLPSDRFSAERTGGSVSTLTIQRTQQEDSAVYLCASSLGVSETQYFGPGTRLLVL.

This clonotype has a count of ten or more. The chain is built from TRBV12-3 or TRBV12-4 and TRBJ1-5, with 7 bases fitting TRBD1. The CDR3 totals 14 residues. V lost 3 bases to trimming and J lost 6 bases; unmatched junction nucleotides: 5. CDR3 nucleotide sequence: TGTGCCAGCAGTTTTGGACAGGTTCGTCAGCCCCAGCATTTT. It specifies CASSFGQVRQPQHF.

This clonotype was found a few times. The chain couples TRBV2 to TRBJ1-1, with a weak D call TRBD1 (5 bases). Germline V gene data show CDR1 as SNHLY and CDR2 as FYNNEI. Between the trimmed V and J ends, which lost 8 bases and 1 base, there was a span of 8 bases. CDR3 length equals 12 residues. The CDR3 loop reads CASQGRNTEAFF. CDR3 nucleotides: TGTGCCAGCCAGGGCCGGAACACTGAAGCTTTCTTT.

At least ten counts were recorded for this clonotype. CDR3 sequence reads: CASSISPRDELFF. The CDR3 coding sequence is TGTGCCAGTAGTATTTCCCCCAGGGACGAGCTGTTTTTT. This chain connects TRBV19 to TRBJ2-2, with D perhaps assigned TRBD1 or TRBD2 (5 bases each). V dropped 3 bases and J dropped 11 bases, with 13 bases sitting between them. The CDR3 totals 13 residues. Germline CDR1 LNHDA, CDR2 SQIVND (reference sequence).

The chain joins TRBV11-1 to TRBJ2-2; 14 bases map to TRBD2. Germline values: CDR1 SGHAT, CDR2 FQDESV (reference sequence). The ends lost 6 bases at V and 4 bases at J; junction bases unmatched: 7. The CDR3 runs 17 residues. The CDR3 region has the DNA TGTGCCAGCAGTTTGACTAGCGGGAGGGCCAGCACCGGGGAGCTGTTTTTT. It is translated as CASSLTSGRASTGELFF.

CDR3 residues: CASSQASPYEQYF. CDR3 DNA: TGTGCCAGCAGCCAAGCCTCGCCCTACGAGCAGTACTTC. The V call is TRBV14, the J call TRBJ2-7; D unclear. Germline V gene sequence: CDR1 SGHDN, CDR2 FVKESK. The V and J ends lost 1 base and 2 bases respectively, with 6 bases between them. The CDR3 has 13 residues. The variable domain in full, completed from reference TRBV14 and TRBJ2-7, reads EAGVTQFPSHSVIEKGQTVTLRCDPISGHDNLYWYRRVMGKEIKFLLHFVKESKQDESGMPNNRFLAERTGGTYSTLKVQPAELEDSGVYFCASSQASPYEQYFGPGTRLTVT.

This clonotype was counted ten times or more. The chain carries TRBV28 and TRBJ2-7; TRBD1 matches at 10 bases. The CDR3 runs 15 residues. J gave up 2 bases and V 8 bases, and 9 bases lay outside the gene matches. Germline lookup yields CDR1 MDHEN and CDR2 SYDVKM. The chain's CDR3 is CASGVTGTGAYEQYF. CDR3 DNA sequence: TGTGCCAGCGGCGTAACCGGGACAGGGGCCTACGAGCAGTACTTC.

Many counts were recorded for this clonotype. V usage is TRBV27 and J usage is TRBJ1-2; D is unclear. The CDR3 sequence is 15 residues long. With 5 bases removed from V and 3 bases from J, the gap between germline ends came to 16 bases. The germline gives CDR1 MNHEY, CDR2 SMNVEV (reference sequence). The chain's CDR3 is CASSPRAGEYYGYTF. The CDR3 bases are TGTGCCAGCAGTCCTCGGGCGGGAGAGTACTATGGCTACACCTTC.

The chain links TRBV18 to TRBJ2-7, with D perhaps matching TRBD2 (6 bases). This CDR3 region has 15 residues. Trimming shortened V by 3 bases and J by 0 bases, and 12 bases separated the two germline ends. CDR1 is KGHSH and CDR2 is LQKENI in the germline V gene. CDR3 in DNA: TGTGCCAGCTCACCGGGCGGGATAAACTCCTACGAGCAGTACTTC. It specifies CASSPGGINSYEQYF.

CDR3 DNA: TGTGCCAGCAGCGGGACAGGCCCCTCCTACGAGCAGTACTTC. Amino acid sequence: CASSGTGPSYEQYF. The chain recombines TRBV14 with TRBJ2-7, with 8 nucleotides matching TRBD1. The V gene end was trimmed by 5 bases and the J gene end by 0 bases; junction bases not matched to a gene: 3. CDR1 is SGHDN and CDR2 is FVKESK in the germline V gene. The CDR3 is 14 amino acids.

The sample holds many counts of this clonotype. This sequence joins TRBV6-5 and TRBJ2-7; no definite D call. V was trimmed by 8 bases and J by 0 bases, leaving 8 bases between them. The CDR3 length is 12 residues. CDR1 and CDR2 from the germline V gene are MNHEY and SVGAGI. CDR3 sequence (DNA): TGTGCCAGCGGAACGACCTCCTACGAGCAGTACTTC. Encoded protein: CASGTTSYEQYF.

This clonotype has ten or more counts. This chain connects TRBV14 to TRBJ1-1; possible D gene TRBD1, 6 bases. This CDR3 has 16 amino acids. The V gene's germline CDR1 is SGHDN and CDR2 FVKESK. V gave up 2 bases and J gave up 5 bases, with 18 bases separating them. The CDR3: CASSQSWGGLQTEAFF. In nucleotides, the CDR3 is TGTGCCAGCAGCCAATCCTGGGGGGGCCTACAGACTGAAGCTTTCTTT.

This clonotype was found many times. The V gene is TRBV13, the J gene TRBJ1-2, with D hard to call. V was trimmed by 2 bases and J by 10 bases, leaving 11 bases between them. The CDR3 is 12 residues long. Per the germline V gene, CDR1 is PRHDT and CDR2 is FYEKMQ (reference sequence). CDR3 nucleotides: TGTGCCAGCAGCTTAACGCGCCGGGACTACACCTTC. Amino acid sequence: CASSLTRRDYTF.

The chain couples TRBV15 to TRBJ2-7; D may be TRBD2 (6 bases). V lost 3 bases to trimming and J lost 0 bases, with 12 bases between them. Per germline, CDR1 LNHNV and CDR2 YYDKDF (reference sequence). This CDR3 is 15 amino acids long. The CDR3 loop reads CATSSGDFSSYEQYF. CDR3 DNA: TGTGCCACCAGCAGCGGGGACTTCAGCTCCTACGAGCAGTACTTC.

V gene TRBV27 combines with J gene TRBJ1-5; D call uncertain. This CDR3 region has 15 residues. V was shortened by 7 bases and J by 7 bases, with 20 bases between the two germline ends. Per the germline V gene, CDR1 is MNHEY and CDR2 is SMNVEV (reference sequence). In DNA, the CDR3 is TGTGCCAGCACCAAATTTGGGGAAAAGGGACAGCCCCAGCATTTT. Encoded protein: CASTKFGEKGQPQHF.

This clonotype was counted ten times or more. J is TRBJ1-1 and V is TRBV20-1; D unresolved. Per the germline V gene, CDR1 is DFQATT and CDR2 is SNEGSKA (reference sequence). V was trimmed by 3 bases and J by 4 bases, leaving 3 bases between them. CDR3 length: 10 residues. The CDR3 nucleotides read TGCAGTGCTAGTATCACTGAAGCTTTCTTT. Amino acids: CSASITEAFF.

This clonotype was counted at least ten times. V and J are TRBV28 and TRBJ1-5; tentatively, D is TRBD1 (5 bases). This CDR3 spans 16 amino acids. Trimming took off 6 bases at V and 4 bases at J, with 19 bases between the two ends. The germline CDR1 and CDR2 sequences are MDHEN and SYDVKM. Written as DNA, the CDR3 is TGTGCCAGCAGCTACCCGGGACGGGCCCTTAATCAGCCCCAGCATTTT. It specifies CASSYPGRALNQPQHF.

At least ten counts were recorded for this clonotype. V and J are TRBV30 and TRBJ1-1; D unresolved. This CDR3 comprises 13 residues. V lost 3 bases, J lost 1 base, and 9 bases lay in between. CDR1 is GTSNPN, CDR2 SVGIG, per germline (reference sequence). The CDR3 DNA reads TGTGCCTGGAGGGGTACAGCGAACACTGAAGCTTTCTTT. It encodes CAWRGTANTEAFF.

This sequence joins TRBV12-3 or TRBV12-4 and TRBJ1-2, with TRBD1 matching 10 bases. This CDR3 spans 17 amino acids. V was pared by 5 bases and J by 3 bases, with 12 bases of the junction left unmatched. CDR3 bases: TGTGCCAGCAGTCCCGGCATCGGACAGGGGGGTGACTATGGCTACACCTTC. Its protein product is CASSPGIGQGGDYGYTF.

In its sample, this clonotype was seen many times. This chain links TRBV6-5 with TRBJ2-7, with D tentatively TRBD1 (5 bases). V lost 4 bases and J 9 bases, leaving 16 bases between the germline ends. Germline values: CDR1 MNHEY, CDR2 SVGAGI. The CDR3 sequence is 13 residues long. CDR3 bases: TGTGCCAGCAGTTCCGCAGGGATGGCAGCGCAGTACTTC. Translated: CASSSAGMAAQYF.

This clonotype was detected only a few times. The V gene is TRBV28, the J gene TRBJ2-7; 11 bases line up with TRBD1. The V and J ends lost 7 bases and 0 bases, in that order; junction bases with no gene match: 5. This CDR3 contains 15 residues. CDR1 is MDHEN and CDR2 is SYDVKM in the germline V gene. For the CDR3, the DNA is TGTGCCAGCAACCCGGGACAGGGGGGCTCCTACGAGCAGTACTTC. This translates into CASNPGQGGSYEQYF.

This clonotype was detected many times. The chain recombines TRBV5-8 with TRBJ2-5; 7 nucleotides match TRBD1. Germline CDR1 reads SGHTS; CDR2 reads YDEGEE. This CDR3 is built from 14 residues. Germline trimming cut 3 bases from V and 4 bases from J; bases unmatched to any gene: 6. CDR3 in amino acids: CASSYRGFPETQYF. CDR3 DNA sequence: TGTGCCAGCAGCTACAGGGGTTTTCCAGAGACCCAGTACTTC. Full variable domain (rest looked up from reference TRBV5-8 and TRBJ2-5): EAGVTQSPTHLIKTRGQQATLRCSPISGHTSVYWYQQALGLGLQFLLWYDEGEERNRGNFPPRFSGRQFPNYSSELNVNALELEDSALYLCASSYRGFPETQYFGPGTRLLVL.

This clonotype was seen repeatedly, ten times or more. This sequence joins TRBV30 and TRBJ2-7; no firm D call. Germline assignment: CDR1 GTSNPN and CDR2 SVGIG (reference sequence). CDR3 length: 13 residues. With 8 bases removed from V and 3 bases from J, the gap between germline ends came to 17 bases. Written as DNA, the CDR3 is TGTGCCGACCCCGCGACACTTTACTACGAGCAGTACTTC. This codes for CADPATLYYEQYF.

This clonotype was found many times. The CDR3 spells CASSPIQLGIYEQYF. The CDR3 DNA follows: TGTGCCAGCAGCCCCATCCAACTAGGGATCTACGAGCAGTACTTC. The V gene is TRBV11-2, the J gene TRBJ2-7; tentative D call: TRBD2 (5 bases). CDR1 and CDR2 (germline): SGHAT, FQNNGV. This CDR3 comprises 15 residues. The V end lost 5 bases, the J end lost 3 bases, and 17 bases lay between the germline ends.

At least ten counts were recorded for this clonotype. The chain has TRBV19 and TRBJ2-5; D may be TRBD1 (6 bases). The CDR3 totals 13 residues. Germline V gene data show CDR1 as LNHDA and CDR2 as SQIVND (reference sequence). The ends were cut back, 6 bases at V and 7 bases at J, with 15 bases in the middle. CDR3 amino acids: CASSTGHRGTQYF. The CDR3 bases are TGTGCCAGTAGCACGGGACATCGAGGGACCCAGTACTTC.

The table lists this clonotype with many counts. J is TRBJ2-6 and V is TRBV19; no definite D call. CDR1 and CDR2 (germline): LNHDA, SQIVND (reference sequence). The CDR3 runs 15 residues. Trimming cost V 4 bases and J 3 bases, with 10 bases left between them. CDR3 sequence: CASSSPSYGANVLTF. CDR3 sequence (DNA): TGTGCCAGTAGTAGCCCCTCGTATGGGGCCAACGTCCTGACTTTC.

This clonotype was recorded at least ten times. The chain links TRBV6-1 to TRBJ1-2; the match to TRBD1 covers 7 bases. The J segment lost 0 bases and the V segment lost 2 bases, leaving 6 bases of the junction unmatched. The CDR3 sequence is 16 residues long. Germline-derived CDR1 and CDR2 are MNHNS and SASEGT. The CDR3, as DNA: TGTGCCAGCAGTGAATCTGGGCAGGGGGCTAACTATGGCTACACCTTC. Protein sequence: CASSESGQGANYGYTF.